The rows below give T cell receptor beta chains drawn from one sample of a study of blood T cell repertoires in COVID-19. Assay used: immunoSEQ multiplex PCR; TCRdb lists only in-frame clones, some missing. The data contain more than 75,000 clones, roughly 80% of them singletons. The sequenced sample consisted of peripheral blood. All receptors come from an elderly woman with active or convalescent COVID-19. CDR3s include the opening cysteine and the closing phenylalanine or tryptophan. A D gene is named only where the DNA matches it firmly. Some rows have no size entry. The others give once, few or many, or a class for an expanded clone.

j_call: TRBJ2-7
d_call: TRBD2
clone_size: -
v_call: TRBV6-2/TRBV6-3
cdr3_nt: TGTGCCAGCAGTTACTATGCAGAGCGGGGGCTGTCCTACGAGCAGTACTTC
cdr3_aa: CASSYYAERGLSYEQYF

j_call: TRBJ2-5
d_call: TRBD1
clone_size: -
v_call: TRBV30
cdr3_nt: TGTGCCTGGACTCGACAGGGTAGGGAGACCCAGTACTTC
cdr3_aa: CAWTRQGRETQYF

j_call: TRBJ2-3
d_call: -
clone_size: -
v_call: TRBV7-7
cdr3_nt: TGTGCTAGCAGCTTACAGGACAGCGGCACAGATACGCAGTATTTT
cdr3_aa: CASSLQDSGTDTQYF

j_call: TRBJ1-6
d_call: -
clone_size: -
v_call: TRBV19
cdr3_nt: TGTGCCAGTAGTCCTGGGACAACCATCGATTCACCCCTCCACTTT
cdr3_aa: CASSPGTTIDSPLHF

j_call: TRBJ1-2
d_call: -
clone_size: -
v_call: TRBV4-3
cdr3_nt: TGCGCCAGCAGCCAAGATTGGTGGAAGCAGGATGGCTACACCTTC
cdr3_aa: CASSQDWWKQDGYTF

j_call: TRBJ2-1
d_call: -
clone_size: few
v_call: TRBV12-3/TRBV12-4
cdr3_nt: TGTGCCAGCTCTCTCTACAATGAGCAGTTCTTC
cdr3_aa: CASSLYNEQFF

j_call: TRBJ1-2
d_call: TRBD1
clone_size: -
v_call: TRBV5-1
cdr3_nt: TGCGCCAGCAGCTTGATCCAGGGGGAAAACTATGGCTACACCTTC
cdr3_aa: CASSLIQGENYGYTF

j_call: TRBJ1-6
d_call: TRBD1
clone_size: -
v_call: TRBV7-2
cdr3_nt: TGTGCCAGCAGCATGGACAGGGGAAGATCTTCACCCCTCCACTTT
cdr3_aa: CASSMDRGRSSPLHF

j_call: TRBJ1-2
d_call: -
clone_size: -
v_call: TRBV3-1/TRBV3-2
cdr3_nt: TGTGCCAGCAGCCAAGGCGGGTCGCGTGGCTACACCTTC
cdr3_aa: CASSQGGSRGYTF

j_call: TRBJ2-7
d_call: TRBD2
clone_size: -
v_call: TRBV2
cdr3_nt: TGTGCCAGCAGCGAACAAGCTAGCGGGGGGAACGAGCAGTACTTC
cdr3_aa: CASSEQASGGNEQYF

j_call: TRBJ1-3
d_call: -
clone_size: -
v_call: TRBV30
cdr3_nt: TGTGCCTGGAGCCCCACTGGAAACACCATATATTTT
cdr3_aa: CAWSPTGNTIYF

j_call: TRBJ1-2
d_call: -
clone_size: -
v_call: TRBV30
cdr3_nt: TGTGCCTGGAGTGTGGGCAGGGCTGGCTACACCTTC
cdr3_aa: CAWSVGRAGYTF

j_call: TRBJ1-1
d_call: -
clone_size: -
v_call: TRBV11-2
cdr3_nt: TGTGCCAGCAGCCGCTACTCTGAAGCTTTCTTT
cdr3_aa: CASSRYSEAFF

j_call: TRBJ2-7
d_call: TRBD2
clone_size: -
v_call: TRBV14
cdr3_nt: TGTGCCAGCAGCGTGACGGGAGGTTTACACGAGCAGTACTTC
cdr3_aa: CASSVTGGLHEQYF

j_call: TRBJ2-7
d_call: TRBD2
clone_size: -
v_call: TRBV19
cdr3_nt: TGTGCCAGTAGTATGCTCGGCCTCGGACTAGCGGCCTCCTACGAGCAGTACTTC
cdr3_aa: CASSMLGLGLAASYEQYF

j_call: TRBJ1-5
d_call: -
clone_size: -
v_call: TRBV30
cdr3_nt: TGTGCCTGGACCTTGGGAGGGTCTGGCAATCAGCCCCAGCATTTT
cdr3_aa: CAWTLGGSGNQPQHF

j_call: TRBJ2-1
d_call: TRBD1
clone_size: -
v_call: TRBV15
cdr3_nt: TGTGCCACCAGCAGAGATCAGGGACAGGCGAGCAATGAGCAGTTCTTC
cdr3_aa: CATSRDQGQASNEQFF

j_call: TRBJ2-1
d_call: TRBD1
clone_size: -
v_call: TRBV19
cdr3_nt: TGTGCCAGTAGTATAGGGACAGGGGACCACAATGAGCAGTTCTTC
cdr3_aa: CASSIGTGDHNEQFF

j_call: TRBJ2-7
d_call: TRBD1
clone_size: -
v_call: TRBV7-2
cdr3_nt: TGTGCCAGCAGCTTAGATGGGACAGGGGCCGAGCAGTACTTC
cdr3_aa: CASSLDGTGAEQYF

j_call: TRBJ2-7
d_call: -
clone_size: once
v_call: TRBV3-1/TRBV3-2
cdr3_nt: TGTGCCAGCAGCCGACGGGGCTACGAGCAGTACTTC
cdr3_aa: CASSRRGYEQYF

j_call: TRBJ2-3
d_call: -
clone_size: -
v_call: TRBV3-1/TRBV3-2
cdr3_nt: TGTGCCAGCAGCCAAGACGGGGGAACTAGCACAGATACGCAGTATTTT
cdr3_aa: CASSQDGGTSTDTQYF

j_call: TRBJ1-1
d_call: TRBD1
clone_size: -
v_call: TRBV5-6
cdr3_nt: TGTGCCAGCAGCAAGGGACAGATGAACACTGAAGCTTTCTTT
cdr3_aa: CASSKGQMNTEAFF

j_call: TRBJ1-2
d_call: TRBD1
clone_size: -
v_call: TRBV10-3
cdr3_nt: TGTGCCATAGGACAGGAGGTCGTTGGCTACACCTTC
cdr3_aa: CAIGQEVVGYTF

j_call: TRBJ1-5
d_call: -
clone_size: -
v_call: TRBV19
cdr3_nt: TGTGCCAGTAGTCCAGGGCCAAATCAGCCCCAGCATTTT
cdr3_aa: CASSPGPNQPQHF

j_call: TRBJ2-7
d_call: -
clone_size: -
v_call: TRBV6-5
cdr3_nt: TGTGCCAGCACCCCCGGGGTCAGCATCTACGAGCAGTACTTC
cdr3_aa: CASTPGVSIYEQYF

j_call: TRBJ2-3
d_call: TRBD2
clone_size: -
v_call: TRBV4-2
cdr3_nt: TGTGCCAGCAGCCAATCCCTTGTCGGGGGGGGCCTCACAGATACGCAGTATTTT
cdr3_aa: CASSQSLVGGGLTDTQYF

j_call: TRBJ2-1
d_call: -
clone_size: once
v_call: TRBV20-1
cdr3_nt: TGCAGTGCTCCTCAACACCCGGAGCAGTTCTTC
cdr3_aa: CSAPQHPEQFF

j_call: TRBJ2-1
d_call: -
clone_size: -
v_call: TRBV7-2
cdr3_nt: TGTGCCAGCAGCTTAGACGGCCAAGGGAGTTACAATGAGCAGTTCTTC
cdr3_aa: CASSLDGQGSYNEQFF

j_call: TRBJ2-5
d_call: -
clone_size: -
v_call: TRBV9
cdr3_nt: TGTGCCAGCAACATAATCCTCCACCCCGCTGAGACCCAGTACTTC
cdr3_aa: CASNIILHPAETQYF

j_call: TRBJ2-1
d_call: TRBD1
clone_size: -
v_call: TRBV19
cdr3_nt: TGTGCCAGTAGTACGCCGGGACAGGGGATTAATGAGCAGTTCTTC
cdr3_aa: CASSTPGQGINEQFF

j_call: TRBJ2-3
d_call: -
clone_size: -
v_call: TRBV7-2
cdr3_nt: TGTGCCAGCAGCTTAATGGCCCTTTCCACAGATACGCAGTATTTT
cdr3_aa: CASSLMALSTDTQYF

j_call: TRBJ1-1
d_call: -
clone_size: -
v_call: TRBV28
cdr3_nt: TGTGCCAGCAGTTTATTGACAGAGACAGCTGAAGCTTTCTTT
cdr3_aa: CASSLLTETAEAFF

j_call: TRBJ1-2
d_call: TRBD1
clone_size: -
v_call: TRBV5-1
cdr3_nt: TGCGCCGTCAGGGATAAACCACAGGGGGCAGACTATGGCTACACCTTC
cdr3_aa: CAVRDKPQGADYGYTF

j_call: TRBJ1-2
d_call: -
clone_size: -
v_call: TRBV21-1
cdr3_nt: TGTGCCAGCAGCACGAGGCGCCCCACTAACTATGGCTACACCTTC
cdr3_aa: CASSTRRPTNYGYTF

j_call: TRBJ2-7
d_call: -
clone_size: once
v_call: TRBV11-2
cdr3_nt: TGTGCCAGCAGCTCCGACGGGGGAGCGAACGAGCAGTACTTC
cdr3_aa: CASSSDGGANEQYF

j_call: TRBJ1-3
d_call: -
clone_size: few
v_call: TRBV3-1/TRBV3-2
cdr3_nt: TGTGCCAGCAGCCAAGACAGGAACTCTGGAAACACCATATATTTT
cdr3_aa: CASSQDRNSGNTIYF

j_call: TRBJ2-3
d_call: TRBD2
clone_size: -
v_call: TRBV7-9
cdr3_nt: TGTGCCAGCACTCTAGAACGGGGGGGCCAGGTGGATACGCAGTATTTT
cdr3_aa: CASTLERGGQVDTQYF

j_call: TRBJ2-6
d_call: -
clone_size: -
v_call: TRBV6-5
cdr3_nt: TGTGCCAGCAGCTTAACAACGCCTGGGGCCAACGTCCTGACTTTC
cdr3_aa: CASSLTTPGANVLTF